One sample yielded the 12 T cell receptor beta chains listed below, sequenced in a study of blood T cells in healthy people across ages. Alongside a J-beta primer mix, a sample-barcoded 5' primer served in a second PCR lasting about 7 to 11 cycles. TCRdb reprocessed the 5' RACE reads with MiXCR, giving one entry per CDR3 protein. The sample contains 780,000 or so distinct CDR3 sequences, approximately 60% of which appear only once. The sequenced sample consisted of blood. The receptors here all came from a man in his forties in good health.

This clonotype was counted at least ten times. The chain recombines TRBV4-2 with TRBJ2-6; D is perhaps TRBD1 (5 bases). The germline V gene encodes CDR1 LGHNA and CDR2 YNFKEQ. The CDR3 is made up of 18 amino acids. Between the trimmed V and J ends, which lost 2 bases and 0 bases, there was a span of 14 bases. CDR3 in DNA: TGTGCCAGCAGCCAAAAGGTGCAGGGTGTCTCTGGGGCCAACGTCCTGACTTTC. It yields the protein CASSQKVQGVSGANVLTF.

The CDR3 region has the DNA TGTGCCAGCCGGTCAAGGTTAGCGGGGCCGAACACCGGGGAGCTGTTTTTT. Its protein product is CASRSRLAGPNTGELFF. This sequence joins TRBV2 and TRBJ2-2, with 8 bases lining up with TRBD2. CDR3 length equals 17 residues. Germline CDR1 SNHLY, CDR2 FYNNEI. V gave up 8 bases and J gave up 0 bases; unmatched junction bases: 11.

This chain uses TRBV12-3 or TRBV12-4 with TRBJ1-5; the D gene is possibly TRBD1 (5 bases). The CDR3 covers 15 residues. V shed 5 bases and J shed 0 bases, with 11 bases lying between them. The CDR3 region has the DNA TGTGCCAGCAGTAGAGGGACGGATAGCAATCAGCCCCAGCATTTT. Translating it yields CASSRGTDSNQPQHF.

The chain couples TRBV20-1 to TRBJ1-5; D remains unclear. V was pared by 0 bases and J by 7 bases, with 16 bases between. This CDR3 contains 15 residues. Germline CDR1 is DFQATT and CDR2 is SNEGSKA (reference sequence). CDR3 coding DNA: TGCAGTGCTAGAGATCTCGCTTGGGGAGGACAGCCCCAGCATTTT. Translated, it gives CSARDLAWGGQPQHF.

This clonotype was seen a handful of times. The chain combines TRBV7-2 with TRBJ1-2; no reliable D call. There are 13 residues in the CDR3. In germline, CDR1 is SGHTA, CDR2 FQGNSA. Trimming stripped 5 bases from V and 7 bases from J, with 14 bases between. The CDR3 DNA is TGTGCCAGCAGCCTAGGAGGGTCGGGTGGCTACACCTTC. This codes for CASSLGGSGGYTF.

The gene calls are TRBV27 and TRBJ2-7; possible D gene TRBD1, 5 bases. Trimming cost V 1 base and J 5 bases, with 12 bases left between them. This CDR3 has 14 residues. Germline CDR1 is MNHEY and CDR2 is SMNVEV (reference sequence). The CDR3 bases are TGTGCCAGCAGTTTATGGTTTGGGGCCCACGAGCAGTACTTC. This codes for CASSLWFGAHEQYF.

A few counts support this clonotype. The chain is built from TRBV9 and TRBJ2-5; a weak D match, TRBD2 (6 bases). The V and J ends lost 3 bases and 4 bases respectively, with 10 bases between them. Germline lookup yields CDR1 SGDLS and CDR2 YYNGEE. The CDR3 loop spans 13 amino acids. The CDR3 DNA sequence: TGTGCCAGCAGCGGGGACTCCCTAGAGACCCAGTACTTC. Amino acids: CASSGDSLETQYF.

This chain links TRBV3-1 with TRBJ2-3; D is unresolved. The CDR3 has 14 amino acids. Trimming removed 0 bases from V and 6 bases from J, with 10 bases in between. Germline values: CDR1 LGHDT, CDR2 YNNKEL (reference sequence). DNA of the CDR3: TGTGCCAGCAGCCAAGAAGCTTTGGTGGATACGCAGTATTTT. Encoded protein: CASSQEALVDTQYF.

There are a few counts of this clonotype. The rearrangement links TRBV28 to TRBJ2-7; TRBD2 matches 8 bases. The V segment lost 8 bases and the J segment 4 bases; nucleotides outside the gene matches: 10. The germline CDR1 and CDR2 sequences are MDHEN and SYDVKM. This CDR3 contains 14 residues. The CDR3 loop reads CASFRAGGFYEQYF. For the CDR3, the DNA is TGTGCCAGCTTTAGGGCGGGAGGTTTTTACGAGCAGTACTTC. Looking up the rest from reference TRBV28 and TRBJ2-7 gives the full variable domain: DVKVTQSSRYLVKRTGEKVFLECVQDMDHENMFWYRQDPGLGLRLIYFSYDVKMKEKGDIPEGYSVSREKKERFSLILESASTNQTSMYLCASFRAGGFYEQYFGPGTRLTVT.

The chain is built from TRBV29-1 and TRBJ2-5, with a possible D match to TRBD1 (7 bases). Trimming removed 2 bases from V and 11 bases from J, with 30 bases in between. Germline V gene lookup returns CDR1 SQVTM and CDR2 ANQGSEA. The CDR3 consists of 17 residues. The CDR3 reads CSVEILGQGGEQGEQYF. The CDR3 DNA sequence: TGCAGCGTTGAAATCTTAGGTCAGGGGGGTGAACAGGGTGAGCAGTACTTC. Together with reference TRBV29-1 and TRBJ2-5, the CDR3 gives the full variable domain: SAVISQKPSRDICQRGTSLTIQCQVDSQVTMMFWYRQQPGQSLTLIATANQGSEATYESGFVIDKFPISRPNLTFSTLTVSNMSPEDSSIYLCSVEILGQGGEQGEQYFGPGTRLLVL.

The CDR3 sequence is CASRTGETQFF. The DNA of the CDR3 is TGTGCCAGCAGAACAGGGGAGACCCAGTTCTTC. The genes are TRBV25-1 and TRBJ2-1, with 7 bases that match TRBD1. CDR1 MGHDK and CDR2 SYGVNS come from the germline V gene. This CDR3 spans 11 amino acids. V shed 6 bases and J 13 bases; nucleotides not matched to a gene: 6.

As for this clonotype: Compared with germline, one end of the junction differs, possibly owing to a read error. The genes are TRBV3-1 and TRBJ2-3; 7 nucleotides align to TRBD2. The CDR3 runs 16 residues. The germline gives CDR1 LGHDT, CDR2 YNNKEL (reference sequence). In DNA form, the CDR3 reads TGTGCCGGCAGCCCCCGACTAGCCCCCGACACAGATACGCAGTATTTT. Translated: CAGSPRLAPDTDTQYF.